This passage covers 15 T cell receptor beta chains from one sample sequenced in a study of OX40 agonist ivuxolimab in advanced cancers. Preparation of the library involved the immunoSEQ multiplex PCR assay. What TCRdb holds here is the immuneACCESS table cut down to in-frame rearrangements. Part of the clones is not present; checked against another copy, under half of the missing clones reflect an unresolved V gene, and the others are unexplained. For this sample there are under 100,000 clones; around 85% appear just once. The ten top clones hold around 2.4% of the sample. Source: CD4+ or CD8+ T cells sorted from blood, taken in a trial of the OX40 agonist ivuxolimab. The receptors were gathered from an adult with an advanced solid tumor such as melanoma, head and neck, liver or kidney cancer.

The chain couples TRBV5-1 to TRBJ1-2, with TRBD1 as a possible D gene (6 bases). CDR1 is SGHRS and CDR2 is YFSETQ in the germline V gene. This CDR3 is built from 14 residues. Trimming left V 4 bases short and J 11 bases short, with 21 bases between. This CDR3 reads CASSDRTDRQSYTF. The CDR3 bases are TGCGCCAGCAGCGACCGGACAGACCGACAAAGTTACACCTTC. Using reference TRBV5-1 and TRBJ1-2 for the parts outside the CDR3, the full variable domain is KAGVTQTPRYLIKTRGQQVTLSCSPISGHRSVSWYQQTPGQGLQFLFEYFSETQRNKGNFPGRFSGRQFSNSRSEMNVSTLELGDSALYLCASSDRTDRQSYTFGSGTRLTVV.

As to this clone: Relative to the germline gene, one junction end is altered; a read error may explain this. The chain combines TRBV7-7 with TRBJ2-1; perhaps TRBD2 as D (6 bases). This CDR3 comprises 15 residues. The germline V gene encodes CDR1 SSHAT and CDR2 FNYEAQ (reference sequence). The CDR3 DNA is TGTGCTAGCAGCTTTAGTGGGGGGTCATACAATGAGCAGTTCTTC. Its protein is CASSFSGGSYNEQFF.

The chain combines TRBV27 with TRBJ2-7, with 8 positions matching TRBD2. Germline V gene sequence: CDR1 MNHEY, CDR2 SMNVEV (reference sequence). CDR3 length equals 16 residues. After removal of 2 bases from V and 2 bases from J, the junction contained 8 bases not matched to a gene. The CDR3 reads CASSLQSGGAAYEQYF. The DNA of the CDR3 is TGTGCCAGCAGTTTACAAAGCGGGGGTGCTGCCTACGAGCAGTACTTC.

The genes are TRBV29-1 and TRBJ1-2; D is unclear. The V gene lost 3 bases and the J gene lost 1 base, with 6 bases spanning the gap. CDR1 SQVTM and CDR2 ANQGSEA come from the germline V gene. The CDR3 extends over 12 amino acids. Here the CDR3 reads CSVDHLNYGYTF. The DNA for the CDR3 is TGCAGCGTTGACCACCTTAACTATGGCTACACCTTC.

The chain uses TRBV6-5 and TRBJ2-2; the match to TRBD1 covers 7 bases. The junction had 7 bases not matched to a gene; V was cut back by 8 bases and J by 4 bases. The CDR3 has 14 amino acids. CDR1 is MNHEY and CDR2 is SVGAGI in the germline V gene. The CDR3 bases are TGTGCCAGCGGATACAGGGGTTCCACCGGGGAGCTGTTTTTT. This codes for CASGYRGSTGELFF.

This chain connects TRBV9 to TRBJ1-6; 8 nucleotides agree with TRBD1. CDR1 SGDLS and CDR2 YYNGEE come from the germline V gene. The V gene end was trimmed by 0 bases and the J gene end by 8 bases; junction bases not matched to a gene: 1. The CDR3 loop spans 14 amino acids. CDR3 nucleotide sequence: TGTGCCAGCAGCGTAGCACAGGGGGATTCACCCCTCCACTTT. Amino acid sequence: CASSVAQGDSPLHF.

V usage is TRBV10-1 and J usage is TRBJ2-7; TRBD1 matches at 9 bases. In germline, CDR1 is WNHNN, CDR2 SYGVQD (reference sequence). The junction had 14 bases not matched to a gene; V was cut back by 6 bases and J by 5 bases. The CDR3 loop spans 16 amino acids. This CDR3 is CASSLNPGTGNDEQYF. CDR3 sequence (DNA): TGCGCCAGCAGCCTCAATCCCGGGACAGGGAACGACGAGCAGTACTTC.

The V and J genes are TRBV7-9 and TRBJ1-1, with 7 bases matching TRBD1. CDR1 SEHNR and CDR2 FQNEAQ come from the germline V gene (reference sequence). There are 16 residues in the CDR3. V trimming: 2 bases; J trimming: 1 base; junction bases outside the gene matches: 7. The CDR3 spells CASSLQTGAWNTEAFF. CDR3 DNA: TGTGCCAGCAGCTTACAAACAGGGGCGTGGAACACTGAAGCTTTCTTT.

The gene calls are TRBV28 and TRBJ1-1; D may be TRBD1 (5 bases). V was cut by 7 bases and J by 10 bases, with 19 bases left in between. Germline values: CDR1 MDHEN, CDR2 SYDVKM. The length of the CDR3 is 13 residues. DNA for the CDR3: TGTGCCAGCATTATTAACTGGGGCAGGACAGCTTTCTTT. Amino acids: CASIINWGRTAFF.

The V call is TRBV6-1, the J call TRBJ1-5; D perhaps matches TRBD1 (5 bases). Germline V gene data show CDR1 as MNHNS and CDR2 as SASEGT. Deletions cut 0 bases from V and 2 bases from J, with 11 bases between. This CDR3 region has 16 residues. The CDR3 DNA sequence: TGTGCCAGCAGTGAAGCTATTTCGACAGGCAATCAGCCCCAGCATTTT. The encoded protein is CASSEAISTGNQPQHF.

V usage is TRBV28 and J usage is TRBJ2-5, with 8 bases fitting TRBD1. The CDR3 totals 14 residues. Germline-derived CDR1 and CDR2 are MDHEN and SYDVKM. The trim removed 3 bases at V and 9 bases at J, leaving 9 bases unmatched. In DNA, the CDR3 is TGTGCCAGCAGTTTTATCAGGCAGGGGGCCGCCCAGTACTTC. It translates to CASSFIRQGAAQYF.

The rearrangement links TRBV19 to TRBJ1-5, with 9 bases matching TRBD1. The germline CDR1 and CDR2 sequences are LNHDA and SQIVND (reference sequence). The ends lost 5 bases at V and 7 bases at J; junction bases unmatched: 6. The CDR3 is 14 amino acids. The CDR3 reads CASSVIQGAQPQHF. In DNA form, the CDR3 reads TGTGCCAGTAGTGTAATACAGGGGGCGCAGCCCCAGCATTTT.

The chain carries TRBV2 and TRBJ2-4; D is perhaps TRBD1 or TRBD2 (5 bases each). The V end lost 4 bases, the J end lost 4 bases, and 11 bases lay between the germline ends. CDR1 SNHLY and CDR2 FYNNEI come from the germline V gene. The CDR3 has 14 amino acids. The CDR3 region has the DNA TGTGCCAGCAGTGTAGGGGACGTTAAAAACATTCAGTACTTC. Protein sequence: CASSVGDVKNIQYF.

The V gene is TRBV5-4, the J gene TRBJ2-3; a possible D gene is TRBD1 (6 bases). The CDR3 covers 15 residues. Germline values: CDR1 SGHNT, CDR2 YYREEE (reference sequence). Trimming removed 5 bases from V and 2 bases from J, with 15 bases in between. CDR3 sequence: CASSTQHRDTDTQYF. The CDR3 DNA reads TGTGCCAGCAGTACACAGCACAGGGACACAGATACGCAGTATTTT.

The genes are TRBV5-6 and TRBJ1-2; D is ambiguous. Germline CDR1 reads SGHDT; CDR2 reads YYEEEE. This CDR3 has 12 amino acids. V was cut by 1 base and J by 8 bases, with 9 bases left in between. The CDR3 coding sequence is TGTGCCAGCAGCTTGAATGGCAGAGGCTACACCTTC. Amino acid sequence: CASSLNGRGYTF.